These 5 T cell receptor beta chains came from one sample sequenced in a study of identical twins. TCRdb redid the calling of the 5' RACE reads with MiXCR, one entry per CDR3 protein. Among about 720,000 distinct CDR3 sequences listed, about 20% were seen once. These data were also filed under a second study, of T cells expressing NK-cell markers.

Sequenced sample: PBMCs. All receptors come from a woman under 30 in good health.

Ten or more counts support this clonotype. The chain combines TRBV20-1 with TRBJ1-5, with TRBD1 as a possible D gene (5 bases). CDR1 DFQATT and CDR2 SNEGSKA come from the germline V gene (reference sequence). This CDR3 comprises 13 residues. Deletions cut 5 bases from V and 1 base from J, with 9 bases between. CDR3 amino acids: CSAGGGSNQPQHF. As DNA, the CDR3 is TGCAGTGCTGGGGGAGGGAGCAATCAGCCCCAGCATTTT.

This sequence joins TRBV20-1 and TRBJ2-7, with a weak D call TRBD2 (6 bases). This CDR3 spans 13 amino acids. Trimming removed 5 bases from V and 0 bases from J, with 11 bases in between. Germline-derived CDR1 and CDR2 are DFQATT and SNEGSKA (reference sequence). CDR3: CSAYSGSSYEQYF. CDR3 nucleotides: TGCAGTGCTTATAGCGGTAGCTCCTACGAGCAGTACTTC.

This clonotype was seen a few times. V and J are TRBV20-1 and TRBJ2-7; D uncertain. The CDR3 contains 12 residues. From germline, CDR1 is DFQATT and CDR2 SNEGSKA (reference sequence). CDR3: CVLRPNSYEQYF. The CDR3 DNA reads TGCGTACTGCGCCCCAATTCCTACGAGCAGTACTTC.

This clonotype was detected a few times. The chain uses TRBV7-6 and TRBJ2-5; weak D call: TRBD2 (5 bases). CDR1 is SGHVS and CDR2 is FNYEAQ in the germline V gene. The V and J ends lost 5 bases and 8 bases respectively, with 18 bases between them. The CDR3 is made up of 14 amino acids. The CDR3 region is CASSPRAYEGTQYF. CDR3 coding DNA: TGTGCCAGCAGCCCCCGGGCCTACGAGGGAACCCAGTACTTC. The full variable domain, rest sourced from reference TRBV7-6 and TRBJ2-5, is GAGVSQSPRYKVTKRGQDVALRCDPISGHVSLYWYRQALGQGPEFLTYFNYEAQQDKSGLPNDRFSAERPEGSISTLTIQRTEQRDSAMYRCASSPRAYEGTQYFGPGTRLLVL.

The CDR3 loop reads CASSLVPSGQRTQYF. In DNA form, the CDR3 reads TGTGCCAGCAGTTTGGTGCCTAGCGGACAGAGGACCCAGTACTTC. The rearrangement links TRBV12-3 or TRBV12-4 to TRBJ2-5; tentatively, D is TRBD2 (7 bases). Trimming shortened V by 3 bases and J by 7 bases, and 18 bases separated the two germline ends. The CDR3 consists of 15 residues.